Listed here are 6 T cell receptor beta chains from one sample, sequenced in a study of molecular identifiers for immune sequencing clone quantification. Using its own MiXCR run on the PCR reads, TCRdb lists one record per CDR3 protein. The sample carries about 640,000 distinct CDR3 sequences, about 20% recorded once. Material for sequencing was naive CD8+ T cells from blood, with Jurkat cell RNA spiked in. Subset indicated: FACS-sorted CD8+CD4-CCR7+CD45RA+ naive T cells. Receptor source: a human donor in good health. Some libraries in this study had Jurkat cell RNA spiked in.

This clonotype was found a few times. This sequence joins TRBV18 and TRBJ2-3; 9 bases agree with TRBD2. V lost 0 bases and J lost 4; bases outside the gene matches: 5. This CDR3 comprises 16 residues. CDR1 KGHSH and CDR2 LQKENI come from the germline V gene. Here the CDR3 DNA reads TGTGCCAGCTCACCACCCTCTAGCGGGGTTCCAGATACGCAGTATTTT. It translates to CASSPPSSGVPDTQYF. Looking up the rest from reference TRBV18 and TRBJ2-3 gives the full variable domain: NAGVMQNPRHLVRRRGQEARLRCSPMKGHSHVYWYRQLPEEGLKFMVYLQKENIIDESGMPKERFSAEFPKEGPSILRIQQVVRGDSAAYFCASSPPSSGVPDTQYFGPGTRLTVL.

CDR3 loop: CASRLLRNTEAFF. CDR3 DNA: TGTGCCAGCCGCCTACTGCGAAACACTGAAGCTTTCTTT. V gene TRBV25-1 combines with J gene TRBJ1-1; no reliable D call. The CDR3 spans 13 residues. Germline lookup yields CDR1 MGHDK and CDR2 SYGVNS. Trimming stripped 8 bases from V and 2 bases from J, with 12 bases between.

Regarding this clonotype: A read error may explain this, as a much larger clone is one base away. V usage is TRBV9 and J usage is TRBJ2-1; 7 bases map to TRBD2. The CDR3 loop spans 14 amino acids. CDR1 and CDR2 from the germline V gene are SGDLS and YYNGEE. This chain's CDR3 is CASGVGWGGDEQFF. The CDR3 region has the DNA TGTGCCAGCGGCGTAGGATGGGGGGGGGATGAGCAGTTCTTC.

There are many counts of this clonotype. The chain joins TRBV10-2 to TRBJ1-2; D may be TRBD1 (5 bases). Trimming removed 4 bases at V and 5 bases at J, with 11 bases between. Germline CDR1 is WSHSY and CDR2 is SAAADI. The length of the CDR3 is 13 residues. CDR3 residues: CASSGAGTYGYTF. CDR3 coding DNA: TGCGCCAGCAGTGGGGCAGGGACTTATGGCTACACCTTC.

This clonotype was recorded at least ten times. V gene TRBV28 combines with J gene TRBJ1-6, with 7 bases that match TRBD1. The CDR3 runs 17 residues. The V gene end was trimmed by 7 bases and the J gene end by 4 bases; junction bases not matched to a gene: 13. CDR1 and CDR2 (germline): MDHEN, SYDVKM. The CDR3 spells CASIQHRDSQYNSPLHF. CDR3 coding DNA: TGTGCCAGCATCCAACACCGGGACAGCCAATATAATTCACCCCTCCACTTT.

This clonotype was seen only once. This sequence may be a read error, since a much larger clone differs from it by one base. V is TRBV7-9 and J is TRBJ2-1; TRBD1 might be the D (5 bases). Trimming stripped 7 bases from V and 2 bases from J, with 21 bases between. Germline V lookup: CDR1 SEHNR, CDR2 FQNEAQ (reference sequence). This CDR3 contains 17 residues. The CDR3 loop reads CASIIGARSFPYNEQFF. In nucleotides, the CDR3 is TGTGCCAGCATCATAGGGGCTAGGTCCTTCCCCTACAATGAGCAGTTCTTC.